The next 14 T cell receptor beta chains were all read from a single sample in a study of blood T cell repertoires in COVID-19. The assay was immunoSEQ multiplex PCR, and TCRdb's table has in-frame clones only and misses some. The sample lists about 150,000 clones, 91% seen once, with 0.45% to 0.65% in the top ten. What was sequenced was peripheral blood. The receptors come from a man aged 50-60 years with acute or convalescent COVID-19.

This chain connects TRBV2 to TRBJ1-2; maybe TRBD1 (5 bases). The CDR3 length is 14 residues. Germline CDR1 is SNHLY and CDR2 is FYNNEI. Trimming shortened V by 1 base and J by 4 bases, and 10 bases separated the two germline ends. The CDR3 region has the DNA TGTGCCAGCAGTGAAGAAGCTAGGGGCTATGGCTACACCTTC. As protein: CASSEEARGYGYTF.

This rearrangement joins TRBV7-2 to TRBJ1-5; D gene uncertain. The ends were cut back, 2 bases at V and 9 bases at J, with 20 bases in the middle. The CDR3 has 16 residues. CDR1 and CDR2 (germline): SGHTA, FQGNSA. CDR3 protein: CASSLKSQTLGGPQHF. The CDR3 coding sequence is TGTGCCAGCAGCTTAAAGTCCCAGACACTGGGAGGGCCCCAGCATTTT.

The V call is TRBV5-6, the J call TRBJ2-5, with 8 bases identical to TRBD2. There are 13 residues in the CDR3. The V gene's germline CDR1 is SGHDT and CDR2 YYEEEE. After removal of 10 bases from V and 5 bases from J, the junction contained 10 bases not matched to a gene. This CDR3 reads CAPNGGGLETQYF. CDR3 nucleotide sequence: TGTGCCCCGAACGGGGGGGGGCTGGAGACCCAGTACTTC.

The chain couples TRBV27 to TRBJ2-7; TRBD1 agrees at 8 bases. Trimming cost V 4 bases and J 9 bases; bases outside gene matches: 2. The CDR3 runs to 11 residues. Germline CDR1 and CDR2: MNHEY and SMNVEV (reference sequence). CDR3 in DNA: TGTGCCAGCAGTTCCGACAGGGGGCAGTACTTC. Translated, it gives CASSSDRGQYF.

The sample holds one count of this clone. The rearrangement uses TRBV7-2 and TRBJ2-7; TRBD2 agrees at 7 bases. Near its end, the DNA agrees better with TRBJ2-1, so the J call may be wrong. The germline CDR1 and CDR2 sequences are SGHTA and FQGNSA. CDR3 length equals 13 residues. CDR3 region: CASSSSGPAEQFF. In DNA, the CDR3 is TGTGCCAGCAGTAGTAGCGGGCCGGCCGAGCAGTTCTTC.

This chain links TRBV5-4 with TRBJ2-5, with 7 bases lining up with TRBD2. Per the germline V gene, CDR1 is SGHNT and CDR2 is YYREEE (reference sequence). The CDR3 runs 14 residues. J gave up 5 bases and V 3 bases, and 7 bases lay outside the gene matches. The CDR3 sequence is CASSSGGEWETQYF. The CDR3 DNA reads TGTGCCAGCAGCTCGGGAGGAGAGTGGGAGACCCAGTACTTC.

Only one count was recorded for this clone. The junction and the germline gene differ at one end; a read error may be behind it. V and J are TRBV7-9 and TRBJ1-4, with a possible D match to TRBD1 (6 bases). This CDR3 is 16 amino acids long. Germline CDR1 and CDR2: SEHNR and FQNEAQ (reference sequence). The CDR3 spells CASSVAARTANEKLFF. CDR3 DNA sequence: TGTGCCAGCAGCGTAGCCGCTAGGACAGCAAATGAAAAACTGTTTTTT.

The rearrangement joins TRBV15 to TRBJ2-5, with 7 bases identical to TRBD2. Germline V gene data show CDR1 as LNHNV and CDR2 as YYDKDF (reference sequence). The CDR3 is made up of 11 amino acids. Unmatched junction bases numbered 1, after V lost 5 bases and J lost 7 bases. The CDR3 DNA is TGTGCCACCAGCGGGGGGGGGACCCAGTACTTC. Translation: CATSGGGTQYF. The full variable domain, its missing parts supplied by reference TRBV15 and TRBJ2-5, is DAMVIQNPRYQVTQFGKPVTLSCSQTLNHNVMYWYQQKSSQAPKLLFHYYDKDFNNEADTPDNFQSRRPNTSFCFLDIRSPGLGDTAMYLCATSGGGTQYFGPGTRLLVL.

The rearrangement links TRBV24-1 to TRBJ2-4; D is unclear. The CDR3 loop spans 11 amino acids. Germline V gives CDR1 KGHDR, CDR2 SFDVKD. V lost 6 bases and J lost 7, with 6 bases in between. In DNA form, the CDR3 reads TGTGCCACCAGTCAAAATAACATTCAGTACTTC. Its translation is CATSQNNIQYF.

CDR3: CASSLLLAVYEQYF. The DNA for the CDR3 is TGTGCCAGCAGTTTGTTACTAGCGGTCTACGAGCAGTACTTC. The rearrangement links TRBV28 to TRBJ2-7; 8 bases fit TRBD2. CDR1 MDHEN and CDR2 SYDVKM come from the germline V gene. The CDR3 is 14 residues long. With 3 bases clipped from V and 3 bases from J, the junction kept 4 bases outside the gene matches.

J is TRBJ1-2 and V is TRBV7-9, with D possibly being TRBD1 (6 bases). The CDR3 sequence is 15 residues long. Per the germline V gene, CDR1 is SEHNR and CDR2 is FQNEAQ (reference sequence). V was pared by 5 bases and J by 6 bases, with 19 bases between. CDR3 in DNA: TGTGCCAGCAGCGGACCCGGGACAACCGAAGATGGCTACACCTTC. This encodes CASSGPGTTEDGYTF.

This chain uses TRBV7-2 with TRBJ2-7; no firm D call. The CDR3 is made up of 11 amino acids. Trimming took 3 bases from V and 2 from J, leaving 2 bases between them. Germline loops: CDR1 SGHTA, CDR2 FQGNSA. The DNA of the CDR3 is TGTGCCAGCAGCTTCGCCTACGAGCAGTACTTC. It is translated as CASSFAYEQYF.

This clone occurred many times. The chain recombines TRBV6-5 with TRBJ2-2; the match to TRBD2 covers 7 bases. With V trimmed by 6 bases and J by 6 bases, 10 bases remained unmatched. The CDR3 totals 15 residues. Germline V gives CDR1 MNHEY, CDR2 SVGAGI. The CDR3 spells CASRMGGGRAGELFF. The CDR3 DNA is TGTGCCAGCAGGATGGGCGGGGGAAGGGCCGGGGAGCTGTTTTTT.

The CDR3 DNA reads TGTGCCAGCAGCCGACAGGACCTCTCCTACGAGCAGTACTTC. Translated, it gives CASSRQDLSYEQYF. The chain links TRBV13 to TRBJ2-7, with D possibly TRBD1 on 6 matching bases. This CDR3 has 14 amino acids. Germline CDR1 reads PRHDT; CDR2 reads FYEKMQ (reference sequence). V gave up 5 bases and J gave up 0 bases, with 11 bases separating them.